This T cell receptor (beta chain) came from a study of CD8 T cells in ankylosing spondylitis. Overall study results and limits: CD8+ by phenotype, disease-linked clones were relatively rare in peripheral blood. In ankylosing spondylitis blood, a motif of roughly 8 highly homologous TCR beta variants appeared characteristic. Disease-linked clones were reportedly significantly enriched in matched ankylosing spondylitis synovial fluid.

The CDR3 loop spans 15 amino acids. V gave up 2 bases and J gave up 7 bases; unmatched junction bases: 4. From germline, CDR1 is MGHDK and CDR2 SYGVNS. Comments on this clonotype: Its antigen is currently unknown.

Library preparation for TCR beta used quantitative 5'-RACE with molecular barcodes. In TCRdb, the 5' RACE reads were re-called with MiXCR into one record per CDR3 protein. This sample has about 500,000 distinct CDR3 sequences, with roughly 13% found just once. Sample: blood, either unsorted or a sorted T cell fraction (not recorded which). The receptor's source is a male donor with ankylosing spondylitis. The chain links TRBV25-1 to TRBJ1-5; 11 bases line up with TRBD1. The CDR3, as DNA: TGTGCCAGCAGTGAAGGACAGGGGGCTAGCCAGCCCCAGCATTTT. This translates into CASSEGQGASQPQHF.